The 28 T cell receptor beta chains below were found in one sample sequenced in a study of cytotoxic CD8 clonotypes in ibrutinib-treated CLL. Here immunoSEQ multiplex PCR was the method, and the copy in TCRdb shows in-frame clones only, minus some. The data show about 140,000 clones, more than 75% seen once. The sequenced sample was PBMCs, obtained after 36 months of ibrutinib treatment. These receptor sequences come from a human donor with chronic lymphocytic leukemia.

V and J are TRBV18 and TRBJ2-1; perhaps TRBD2 as D (5 bases). This CDR3 spans 14 amino acids. Germline V gene lookup returns CDR1 KGHSH and CDR2 LQKENI. V dropped 6 bases and J dropped 5 bases, with 14 bases sitting between them. CDR3 DNA: TGTGCCAGCTCCCCATCGGGGAGACACAATGAGCAGTTCTTC. Protein sequence: CASSPSGRHNEQFF.

This chain connects TRBV30 to TRBJ2-1; the D gene is possibly TRBD2 (6 bases). This CDR3 is 13 amino acids long. Between the trimmed V and J ends, which lost 5 bases and 3 bases, there was a span of 11 bases. Per germline, CDR1 GTSNPN and CDR2 SVGIG (reference sequence). The CDR3 spells CAWVGGSYNEQFF. CDR3 in DNA: TGTGCCTGGGTCGGAGGGAGCTACAATGAGCAGTTCTTC.

The rearrangement links TRBV6-5 to TRBJ1-3; 10 nucleotides align to TRBD1. V dropped 2 bases and J dropped 4; count of bases not matched to a gene: 5. Germline V lookup: CDR1 MNHEY, CDR2 SVGAGI. The CDR3 loop spans 16 amino acids. CDR3 loop: CASSYGDRGPGNTIYF. CDR3 sequence (DNA): TGTGCCAGCAGTTACGGAGACAGGGGGCCGGGAAACACCATATATTTT.

The V gene is TRBV6-6, the J gene TRBJ2-5; TRBD2 matches 13 bases. The germline gives CDR1 MNHNY, CDR2 SVGAGI (reference sequence). J gave up 7 bases and V 6 bases, and 5 bases lay outside the gene matches. The CDR3 loop spans 14 amino acids. CDR3 protein: CASRRTSGGGTQYF. CDR3 DNA sequence: TGTGCCAGCAGGCGGACTAGCGGGGGTGGGACCCAGTACTTC.

The chain recombines TRBV28 with TRBJ2-2; D perhaps matches TRBD1 (6 bases). The CDR3 totals 15 residues. With 4 bases removed from V and 6 bases from J, the gap between germline ends came to 15 bases. The germline V gene has CDR1 MDHEN and CDR2 SYDVKM. Here the CDR3 reads CASSSPITGSGELFF. The CDR3, as DNA: TGTGCCAGCAGTTCACCAATAACAGGGTCCGGGGAGCTGTTTTTT.

V usage is TRBV27 and J usage is TRBJ1-1; 9 positions match TRBD1. The junction had 11 bases not matched to a gene; V was cut back by 6 bases and J by 0 bases. This CDR3 has 17 amino acids. Germline V CDR1 and CDR2: MNHEY, SMNVEV (reference sequence). The CDR3 protein is CASRLSGTGWVNTEAFF. CDR3 nucleotides: TGTGCCAGCAGACTGTCCGGGACAGGGTGGGTGAACACTGAAGCTTTCTTT.

This chain links TRBV28 with TRBJ2-3; D gene ambiguous. Germline-derived CDR1 and CDR2 are MDHEN and SYDVKM. The CDR3 has 16 amino acids. V lost 4 bases and J 0 bases, leaving 14 bases between the germline ends. CDR3 DNA: TGTGCCAGCAGTTGGGTGGTGCGCCGGAGCACAGATACGCAGTATTTT. As protein: CASSWVVRRSTDTQYF.

This clone was recorded a few times. The rearrangement uses TRBV4-2 and TRBJ2-1; TRBD2 matches 11 bases. Germline CDR1 reads LGHNA; CDR2 reads YNFKEQ. The CDR3 covers 16 residues. Trimming took 3 bases from V and 2 from J; bases not matched to a gene: 3. CDR3: CASSQDSGGAYNEQFF. DNA for the CDR3: TGTGCCAGCAGCCAGGATAGCGGGGGGGCCTACAATGAGCAGTTCTTC.

This sequence joins TRBV19 and TRBJ2-7, with 11 bases fitting TRBD2. The germline V gene encodes CDR1 LNHDA and CDR2 SQIVND (reference sequence). Germline trimming cut 0 bases from V and 2 bases from J; bases unmatched to any gene: 9. The CDR3 is 18 amino acids. The CDR3 DNA follows: TGTGCCAGTAGTATAGATCCAAGGGGACTAGCGGACCCCTACGAGCAGTACTTC. This codes for CASSIDPRGLADPYEQYF. Filled out from reference TRBV19 and TRBJ2-7, the complete variable domain reads DGGITQSPKYLFRKEGQNVTLSCEQNLNHDAMYWYRQDPGQGLRLIYYSQIVNDFQKGDIAEGYSVSREKKESFPLTVTSAQKNPTAFYLCASSIDPRGLADPYEQYFGPGTRLTVT.

This clone came up a few times. The gene calls are TRBV27 and TRBJ2-2, with D uncertain. V lost 6 bases to trimming and J lost 9 bases, with 17 bases between them. This CDR3 has 14 amino acids. Germline V gives CDR1 MNHEY, CDR2 SMNVEV (reference sequence). The CDR3, as DNA: TGTGCCAGCAGGACCGCTTCCTTAGGTTGGGAGCTGTTTTTT. Translating it yields CASRTASLGWELFF.

The chain has TRBV10-3 and TRBJ1-1; D not resolved. CDR1 and CDR2 (germline): ENHRY, SYGVKD. V gave up 6 bases and J gave up 3 bases, with 5 bases separating them. The CDR3 loop spans 11 amino acids. CDR3 in amino acids: CAISSDTEAFF. CDR3 in DNA: TGTGCCATCAGCAGTGACACTGAAGCTTTCTTT.

This clone was observed at least ten times. The chain carries TRBV6-5 and TRBJ1-5, with 7 nucleotides matching TRBD1. With V trimmed by 5 bases and J by 1 base, 2 bases remained unmatched. This CDR3 contains 14 residues. CDR1 and CDR2 (germline): MNHEY, SVGAGI. CDR3 DNA: TGTGCCAGCAGTCAGGGGGTCAGCAATCAGCCCCAGCATTTT. Translation: CASSQGVSNQPQHF.

The gene calls are TRBV18 and TRBJ2-5, with TRBD1 as a possible D gene (6 bases). CDR3 length equals 15 residues. Per germline, CDR1 KGHSH and CDR2 LQKENI. Trimming took off 7 bases at V and 5 bases at J, with 20 bases between the two ends. CDR3 nucleotides: TGTGCCAGCTTGCCTAGAGGGGGTAGTAAGGAGACCCAGTACTTC. Encoded protein: CASLPRGGSKETQYF.

This chain joins TRBV6-1 and TRBJ1-6; no clear D gene. The ends were cut back, 2 bases at V and 8 bases at J, with 22 bases in the middle. CDR3 length: 18 residues. Germline V gene lookup returns CDR1 MNHNS and CDR2 SASEGT. The CDR3 coding sequence is TGTGCCAGCAGTGAACTACAACCCGGCCAGGTCCGGTATTCACCCCTCCACTTT. It specifies CASSELQPGQVRYSPLHF.

The chain employs TRBV2 and TRBJ2-3; no definite D call. The ends were cut back, 8 bases at V and 0 bases at J, with 12 bases in the middle. Germline CDR1 is SNHLY and CDR2 is FYNNEI. CDR3 size: 14 residues. In DNA, the CDR3 is TGTGCCAGCGGCGAACGAGTTAGCACAGATACGCAGTATTTT. It translates to CASGERVSTDTQYF.

This clone occurred once. The chain uses TRBV30 and TRBJ1-2; D gene uncertain. The CDR3 is 14 amino acids. Trimming stripped 3 bases from V and 4 bases from J, with 15 bases between. The germline gives CDR1 GTSNPN, CDR2 SVGIG (reference sequence). The CDR3 protein is CAWSRLLRAYGYTF. As DNA, the CDR3 is TGTGCCTGGAGCCGGCTATTGAGGGCCTATGGCTACACCTTC.

The chain recombines TRBV5-4 with TRBJ1-5; 8 bases map to TRBD1. Trimming at V came to 3 bases and at J to 2 bases, leaving 1 base not matched to a gene. There are 14 residues in the CDR3. Per the germline V gene, CDR1 is SGHNT and CDR2 is YYREEE (reference sequence). As DNA, the CDR3 is TGTGCCAGCAGCTCGGGACAGGGCAATCAGCCCCAGCATTTT. Its protein is CASSSGQGNQPQHF.

The rearrangement joins TRBV2 to TRBJ2-7; 7 bases align to TRBD1. V shed 5 bases, J shed 1 base, and the junction held 8 bases outside the gene matches. Per germline, CDR1 SNHLY and CDR2 FYNNEI. The CDR3 loop spans 15 amino acids. The CDR3, as DNA: TGTGCCAGCAGTATCCGGGACAGCACTTCCTACGAGCAGTACTTC. It codes for CASSIRDSTSYEQYF.

This clone has a single count. This chain connects TRBV7-8 to TRBJ2-3, with D tentatively TRBD1 (6 bases). Per the germline V gene, CDR1 is SGHVS and CDR2 is FQNEAQ. The CDR3 loop spans 16 amino acids. Trimming left V 1 base short and J 1 base short, with 12 bases between. CDR3 protein: CASSLEGGVGTDTQYF. In nucleotides, the CDR3 is TGTGCCAGCAGCTTAGAAGGGGGTGTTGGCACAGATACGCAGTATTTT. Full variable domain (rest looked up from reference TRBV7-8 and TRBJ2-3): GAGVSQSPRYKVAKRGQDVALRCDPISGHVSLFWYQQALGQGPEFLTYFQNEAQLDKSGLPSDRFFAERPEGSVSTLKIQRTQQEDSAVYLCASSLEGGVGTDTQYFGPGTRLTVL.

The chain combines TRBV2 with TRBJ1-1; 10 bases agree with TRBD1. Germline values: CDR1 SNHLY, CDR2 FYNNEI. The CDR3 extends over 12 amino acids. V lost 7 bases, J lost 11 bases, and 7 bases stayed unmatched. The CDR3 here is CASKSDRGEAFF. The CDR3 coding sequence is TGTGCCAGCAAATCGGACAGGGGGGAGGCTTTCTTT. Full variable domain (rest looked up from reference TRBV2 and TRBJ1-1): EPEVTQTPSHQVTQMGQEVILRCVPISNHLYFYWYRQILGQKVEFLVSFYNNEISEKSEIFDDQFSVERPDGSNFTLKIRSTKLEDSAMYFCASKSDRGEAFFGQGTRLTVV.

Regarding this clone: This sample also contains other DNA sequences that code for the same CDR3. The chain combines TRBV20-1 with TRBJ2-7, with D unresolved. CDR3 size: 10 residues. Trimming cost V 6 bases and J 4 bases, with 7 bases left between them. Germline CDR1 and CDR2: DFQATT and SNEGSKA (reference sequence). CDR3 sequence reads: CSALGYEQYF. The CDR3 DNA reads TGCAGTGCGTTGGGGTACGAGCAGTACTTC.

The chain employs TRBV7-9 and TRBJ1-4, with D maybe TRBD1 (5 bases). The CDR3 runs to 16 residues. V was pared by 1 base and J by 8 bases, with 17 bases between. Germline V CDR1 and CDR2: SEHNR, FQNEAQ (reference sequence). As DNA, the CDR3 is TGTGCCAGCAGCTTAGGTTCCAGGGTATTACGAGAAAAACTGTTTTTT. Amino acid sequence: CASSLGSRVLREKLFF.

The rearrangement links TRBV5-1 to TRBJ2-5; TRBD1 matches 9 bases. CDR1 and CDR2 (germline): SGHRS, YFSETQ. This CDR3 is 17 amino acids long. The trim removed 2 bases at V and 5 bases at J, leaving 13 bases unmatched. CDR3: CASSFLSAGTGIETQYF. In nucleotides, the CDR3 is TGCGCCAGCAGCTTCTTATCTGCCGGGACAGGGATCGAGACCCAGTACTTC.

Concerning this clone: The sample holds other DNA sequences that translate to the same CDR3. The gene calls are TRBV5-1 and TRBJ2-5; D ambiguous. This CDR3 spans 11 amino acids. Germline V gene lookup returns CDR1 SGHRS and CDR2 YFSETQ. Trimming took off 4 bases at V and 1 base at J, with 2 bases between the two ends. CDR3 sequence reads: CASSTQETQYF. The CDR3 DNA reads as TGCGCCAGCAGCACCCAAGAGACCCAGTACTTC.

This chain links TRBV5-1 with TRBJ2-5; the D is unclear. V was pared by 0 bases and J by 6 bases, with 15 bases between. Germline V gene sequence: CDR1 SGHRS, CDR2 YFSETQ. This CDR3 region has 15 residues. CDR3 amino acids: CASSLGGPSSKTQYF. For the CDR3, the DNA is TGCGCCAGCAGCTTGGGAGGACCCAGCAGCAAGACCCAGTACTTC. The full variable domain, completed using reference TRBV5-1 and TRBJ2-5, is KAGVTQTPRYLIKTRGQQVTLSCSPISGHRSVSWYQQTPGQGLQFLFEYFSETQRNKGNFPGRFSGRQFSNSRSEMNVSTLELGDSALYLCASSLGGPSSKTQYFGPGTRLLVL.

V usage is TRBV2 and J usage is TRBJ1-5, with TRBD1 identical over 7 bases. Germline CDR1 SNHLY, CDR2 FYNNEI. The CDR3 extends over 14 amino acids. J was trimmed by 7 bases and V by 2 bases; bases with no gene match: 5. CDR3 coding DNA: TGTGCCAGCAGTGAACATTCAGGGGGACAGCCCCAGCATTTT. It encodes CASSEHSGGQPQHF.

The CDR3 spells CASSIWGRVNTEAFF. DNA of the CDR3: TGTGCCAGTAGTATATGGGGCAGGGTGAACACTGAAGCTTTCTTT. The chain has TRBV19 and TRBJ1-1; weak D call: TRBD1 (5 bases). V lost 2 bases and J 0 bases, leaving 10 bases between the germline ends. The CDR3 consists of 15 residues. Germline V lookup: CDR1 LNHDA, CDR2 SQIVND (reference sequence).

This chain connects TRBV6-1 to TRBJ2-1; no definite D call. The V gene's germline CDR1 is MNHNS and CDR2 SASEGT. Trimming took off 8 bases at V and 6 bases at J, with 5 bases between the two ends. The CDR3 is made up of 10 amino acids. Written as DNA, the CDR3 is TGTGCCAGCGCGGTCAATGAGCAGTTCTTC. Its translation: CASAVNEQFF.